The 27 T cell receptor beta chains below all came from one sample that was sequenced in a study of blood T cell repertoires in COVID-19. The assay was immunoSEQ multiplex PCR, and TCRdb's table has in-frame clones only and misses some. The sample lists some 200,000 clones, roughly 84% seen once, with 3% to 3.5% in the top ten. Sequenced material: peripheral blood. The receptor set was obtained from a young woman who had recovered from COVID-19.

V gene TRBV10-1 combines with J gene TRBJ2-7; tentatively, D is TRBD2 (5 bases). Germline V gene lookup returns CDR1 WNHNN and CDR2 SYGVQD (reference sequence). The V end lost 4 bases, the J end lost 3 bases, and 10 bases lay between the germline ends. This CDR3 spans 13 amino acids. CDR3 residues: CASSAVGVYEQYF. For the CDR3, the DNA is TGCGCCAGCAGTGCAGTGGGAGTCTACGAGCAGTACTTC.

In nucleotides, the CDR3 is TGTGCCAGCAGCCAGACGGGCGGGAGGGCATATGAGCAGTTCTTC. It translates to CASSQTGGRAYEQFF. The chain joins TRBV3-1 (or the pseudogene TRBV3-2) to TRBJ2-1; 9 nucleotides align to TRBD2. From germline, CDR1 is LGHDT and CDR2 YNNKEL (reference sequence). The CDR3 contains 15 residues. With 3 bases clipped from V and 8 bases from J, the junction kept 8 bases outside the gene matches.

The J gene is TRBJ1-2, the V gene TRBV19; the match to TRBD1 covers 8 bases. The junction had 5 bases not matched to a gene; V was cut back by 5 bases and J by 0 bases. The germline gives CDR1 LNHDA, CDR2 SQIVND (reference sequence). The CDR3 covers 15 residues. The CDR3 DNA reads TGTGCCAGTAGTTCCTACAGGGGGACTAACTATGGCTACACCTTC. It specifies CASSSYRGTNYGYTF.

The chain has TRBV23-1 and TRBJ1-3, with 10 bases matching TRBD1. TRBV23-1 carries the ORF label, with uncertain function. V lost 11 bases and J lost 0; bases outside the gene matches: 10. This CDR3 is 16 amino acids long. CDR3 nucleotide sequence: TGCGCCGACAGGGGGCAGCTAAACCTCTCTGGAAACACCATATATTTT. Its translation is CADRGQLNLSGNTIYF.

This clone was seen just once. The chain employs TRBV28 and TRBJ1-2, with 7 bases fitting TRBD1. Trimming took 2 bases from V and 4 from J; bases not matched to a gene: 10. The CDR3 contains 16 residues. The germline gives CDR1 MDHEN, CDR2 SYDVKM. Here the CDR3 reads CASSLEGAGTPYGYTF. CDR3 nucleotide sequence: TGTGCCAGCAGTTTAGAGGGGGCAGGGACCCCCTATGGCTACACCTTC.

The chain couples TRBV12-3 or TRBV12-4 to TRBJ2-7; no clear D. There are 13 residues in the CDR3. V was shortened by 5 bases and J by 7 bases, with 15 bases between the two germline ends. CDR3 nucleotides: TGTGCCAGCAGTCCTGGGCCCTCCCGTGAGCAGTACTTC. Amino acid sequence: CASSPGPSREQYF.

The rearrangement uses TRBV9 and TRBJ1-1; 7 nucleotides match TRBD1. There are 13 residues in the CDR3. Germline lookup yields CDR1 SGDLS and CDR2 YYNGEE. Trimming cost V 4 bases and J 8 bases; bases outside gene matches: 8. CDR3 sequence reads: CASSPGGLKEAFF. The CDR3 DNA reads TGTGCCAGCAGCCCAGGGGGGCTCAAGGAAGCTTTCTTT.

This clone was observed a single time. The chain employs TRBV18 and TRBJ1-5, with a weak D call TRBD1 (6 bases). Trimming pared 0 bases from V and 7 bases from J, leaving 16 bases between. The CDR3 has 16 residues. Germline V CDR1 and CDR2: KGHSH, LQKENI. CDR3 coding DNA: TGTGCCAGCTCACCACCGCCAGGGGCGCGCGGACAGCCCCAGCATTTT. Amino acid sequence: CASSPPPGARGQPQHF.

This clone was picked up one time. The rearrangement joins TRBV27 to TRBJ2-7; TRBD1 is a possible D gene (6 bases). The CDR3 contains 14 residues. V lost 5 bases, J lost 3 bases, and 14 bases lay in between. Per germline, CDR1 MNHEY and CDR2 SMNVEV (reference sequence). CDR3 bases: TGTGCCAGCAGTCTCGGTCAGGGGAACTACGAGCAGTACTTC. This encodes CASSLGQGNYEQYF.

Turning to this clone: The sample holds other DNA sequences that translate to the same CDR3. The gene calls are TRBV28 and TRBJ1-2; TRBD1 might be the D (5 bases). Trimming removed 7 bases at V and 1 base at J, with 10 bases between. Germline-derived CDR1 and CDR2 are MDHEN and SYDVKM. This CDR3 contains 13 residues. The chain's CDR3 is CASTLRGNYGYTF. The CDR3 DNA reads as TGTGCCAGCACCCTAAGGGGTAACTATGGCTACACCTTC.

This chain joins TRBV5-1 and TRBJ2-7; D possibly corresponds to TRBD2 (5 bases). CDR3 size: 18 residues. Germline V lookup: CDR1 SGHRS, CDR2 YFSETQ. V was shortened by 4 bases and J by 7 bases, with 30 bases between the two germline ends. Here the CDR3 DNA reads TGCGCCAGCAGCCTCCGGGTAGCTCCCGGAACTAGTTTGGGTGAGCAGTACTTC. This gives the protein CASSLRVAPGTSLGEQYF. Filled out from reference TRBV5-1 and TRBJ2-7, the complete variable domain reads KAGVTQTPRYLIKTRGQQVTLSCSPISGHRSVSWYQQTPGQGLQFLFEYFSETQRNKGNFPGRFSGRQFSNSRSEMNVSTLELGDSALYLCASSLRVAPGTSLGEQYFGPGTRLTVT.

This chain links TRBV30 with TRBJ2-7, with TRBD1 matching 8 bases. The germline V gene encodes CDR1 GTSNPN and CDR2 SVGIG (reference sequence). The CDR3 is 13 amino acids. V dropped 7 bases and J dropped 0; count of bases not matched to a gene: 5. The CDR3 loop is CAYDRGSSYEQYF. As DNA, the CDR3 is TGTGCCTACGACAGGGGTAGCTCCTACGAGCAGTACTTC. Full variable domain (missing parts from reference TRBV30 and TRBJ2-7): SQTIHQWPATLVQPVGSPLSLECTVEGTSNPNLYWYRQAAGRGLQLLFYSVGIGQISSEVPQNLSASRPQDRQFILSSKKLLLSDSGFYLCAYDRGSSYEQYFGPGTRLTVT.

Written as DNA, the CDR3 is TGCGCCAGCAGCCAAGATGTCCAAGCGGCCTACAATGAGCAGTTCTTC. Translated, it gives CASSQDVQAAYNEQFF. The chain recombines TRBV4-1 with TRBJ2-1, with a weak D call TRBD2 (5 bases). The germline V and J ends were trimmed by 0 bases and 2 bases, with 11 bases remaining between them. Germline V CDR1 and CDR2: MGHRA, YSYEKL. The CDR3 has 16 residues.

The V gene is TRBV7-9, the J gene TRBJ1-4; the D gene is possibly TRBD1 (5 bases). Per the germline V gene, CDR1 is SEHNR and CDR2 is FQNEAQ (reference sequence). V was cut by 3 bases and J by 6 bases, with 11 bases left in between. The CDR3 spans 14 residues. The CDR3, as DNA: TGTGCCAGCAGCTTTGGTGTAGGGGATGAAAAACTGTTTTTT. Amino acid sequence: CASSFGVGDEKLFF.

The chain employs TRBV18 and TRBJ2-2; 9 bases are a match to TRBD1. With V trimmed by 3 bases and J by 1 base, 3 bases remained unmatched. Germline CDR1 KGHSH, CDR2 LQKENI. There are 16 residues in the CDR3. CDR3 sequence: CASSPRQGGNTGELFF. CDR3 coding DNA: TGTGCCAGCTCACCCCGACAGGGGGGGAACACCGGGGAGCTGTTTTTT.

The chain uses TRBV12-3 or TRBV12-4 and TRBJ1-1, with no clear D. The CDR3 extends over 13 amino acids. The V gene lost 3 bases and the J gene lost 2 bases, with 7 bases spanning the gap. The CDR3 is CASSFNINTEAFF. The CDR3 bases are TGTGCCAGCAGTTTTAACATCAACACTGAAGCTTTCTTT.

A single count supports this clone. V and J are TRBV2 and TRBJ2-7; D call uncertain. The V end lost 6 bases, the J end lost 6 bases, and 12 bases lay between the germline ends. Germline loops: CDR1 SNHLY, CDR2 FYNNEI. The CDR3 consists of 12 residues. The CDR3 bases are TGTGCCAGCAGCGCATACTCCGCCGAGCAGTACTTC. Translated: CASSAYSAEQYF.

This rearrangement joins TRBV5-4 to TRBJ2-3; D may be TRBD1 (5 bases). The V gene's germline CDR1 is SGHNT and CDR2 YYREEE (reference sequence). The CDR3 extends over 15 amino acids. Trimming stripped 0 bases from V and 0 bases from J, with 8 bases between. In DNA, the CDR3 is TGTGCCAGCAGCTTGGCCCAGGGAAGCACAGATACGCAGTATTTT. This sequence encodes CASSLAQGSTDTQYF.

The V gene is TRBV9, the J gene TRBJ2-7; TRBD1 aligns across 12 bases. V lost 5 bases, J lost 6 bases, and 12 bases stayed unmatched. CDR3 length: 16 amino acids. Germline CDR1 reads SGDLS; CDR2 reads YYNGEE. DNA of the CDR3: TGTGCCAGCAGGGATCACTCCGGGACAGGGGGCTCCGAGCAGTACTTC. Translated, it gives CASRDHSGTGGSEQYF.

This clone has only one observation. The genes are TRBV27 and TRBJ2-1, with 8 bases that match TRBD2. Germline CDR1 MNHEY, CDR2 SMNVEV (reference sequence). This CDR3 has 13 amino acids. V lost 5 bases and J lost 9; bases outside the gene matches: 6. DNA for the CDR3: TGTGCCAGCAGTCCCCATACTAGCGGTGAGCAGTTCTTC. Translating it yields CASSPHTSGEQFF.

V usage is TRBV5-1 and J usage is TRBJ2-2, with D tentatively TRBD2 (6 bases). The CDR3 extends over 13 amino acids. V lost 6 bases to trimming and J lost 6 bases, with 12 bases between them. Germline lookup yields CDR1 SGHRS and CDR2 YFSETQ. DNA of the CDR3: TGCGCCAGCAACGCGGGGTTCCCCGGGGAGCTGTTTTTT. As protein: CASNAGFPGELFF.

This chain uses TRBV5-1 with TRBJ2-5; 9 bases are shared with TRBD2. Trimming at V came to 2 bases and at J to 4 bases, leaving 9 bases not matched to a gene. Germline V gene lookup returns CDR1 SGHRS and CDR2 YFSETQ. The CDR3 runs 16 residues. The CDR3 loop is CASSLTVAGEGETQYF. The DNA of the CDR3 is TGCGCCAGCAGCTTAACTGTAGCGGGAGAGGGAGAGACCCAGTACTTC.

The rearrangement uses TRBV12-3 or TRBV12-4 and TRBJ2-7; tentatively, D is TRBD2 (5 bases). V lost 3 bases to trimming and J lost 4 bases, with 10 bases between them. The CDR3 totals 13 residues. Here the CDR3 DNA reads TGTGCCAGCAGTTTTTCCGGAGGATACGAGCAGTACTTC. This codes for CASSFSGGYEQYF.

This clone has just a few counts. The chain is built from TRBV5-1 and TRBJ2-6, with 7 bases matching TRBD1. The CDR3 is 18 residues long. Germline assignment: CDR1 SGHRS and CDR2 YFSETQ. The J segment lost 0 bases and the V segment lost 0 bases, leaving 6 bases of the junction unmatched. CDR3 bases: TGCGCCAGCAGCTTGGGTGGACAGGTCGGCTCTGGGGCCAACGTCCTGACTTTC. It is translated as CASSLGGQVGSGANVLTF.

The V and J genes are TRBV27 and TRBJ1-1; D is possibly TRBD1 (5 bases). CDR3 length: 14 residues. Germline CDR1 is MNHEY and CDR2 is SMNVEV (reference sequence). Trimming left V 3 bases short and J 2 bases short, with 10 bases between. In DNA, the CDR3 is TGTGCCAGCAGTTTCGGGGGGATAAACACTGAAGCTTTCTTT. Amino acids: CASSFGGINTEAFF.

This clone occurred a few times. V is TRBV2 and J is TRBJ2-7, with D tentatively TRBD1 (6 bases). The germline gives CDR1 SNHLY, CDR2 FYNNEI. The CDR3 length is 12 residues. V shed 6 bases and J shed 3 bases, with 9 bases lying between them. CDR3 loop: CASRTTGYEQYF. The CDR3 nucleotides are TGTGCCAGCAGAACGACAGGCTACGAGCAGTACTTC.

The chain links TRBV11-2 to TRBJ2-5, with a possible D match to TRBD1 (5 bases). V gave up 0 bases and J gave up 0 bases, with 5 bases separating them. CDR3 length: 14 amino acids. The germline V gene has CDR1 SGHAT and CDR2 FQNNGV. The CDR3, as DNA: TGTGCCAGCAGCTTAGACAGGGACCAAGAGACCCAGTACTTC. It translates to CASSLDRDQETQYF.